The clone carrying this T cell receptor (beta chain) has a single count. As originally analysed: Amplification of reference gene primers provided the estimated nucleated cell counts. This table comes from immunoSEQ multiplex PCR, and its TCRdb copy is limited to in-frame clones, with some not included. For V, J and clone size, that table is used; D and trimming come from the DNA. The sample lists 200,000 to 300,000 clones, around 85% occurring once. This CDR3 spans 13 amino acids. CDR1 SGHDN and CDR2 FVKESK come from the germline V gene. Deletions cut 4 bases from V and 2 bases from J, with 8 bases between. This sample stems from a study of blood T cell repertoires in COVID-19. On the study more broadly: Samples of COVID-19 (acute and convalescent) were obtained from the United States, Italy and Spain.

This chain joins TRBV14 and TRBJ1-1, with unresolved D. This sequence originates from a woman aged 60 to 75 with active or convalescent COVID-19. The sample taken for sequencing was peripheral blood. CDR3 in amino acids: CASSRNLNTEAFF. The CDR3 bases are TGTGCCAGCAGCCGTAACCTAAACACTGAAGCTTTCTTT.